The source of this T cell receptor (beta chain) is a study of cytomegalovirus exposure and HLA in healthy donors. With 60 Vbeta and 13 Jbeta primers, the PCR was carried out. Profiled with immunoSEQ multiplex PCR; TCRdb holds only in-frame clones, not every one. Of over 95,000 clones in the sample, around 66% were seen once. This CDR3 region has 16 residues. The ends lost 1 base at V and 10 bases at J; junction bases unmatched: 8. Germline V lookup: CDR1 SEHNR, CDR2 FQNEAQ (reference sequence). The receptor was derived from a man aged 18 to 30 in good health and CMV-seropositive. The chain employs TRBV7-9 and TRBJ1-6, with TRBD1 identical over 9 bases. Sequenced sample: PBMCs. The CDR3 is CASSLDRGQGGSPLHF. The CDR3 region has the DNA TGTGCCAGCAGCTTAGATAGGGGACAGGGTGGATCACCCCTCCACTTT. Full variable domain (outside the CDR3, taken from reference TRBV7-9 and TRBJ1-6): DTGVSQNPRHKITKRGQNVTFRCDPISEHNRLYWYRQTLGQGPEFLTYFQNEAQLEKSRLLSDRFSAERPKGSFSTLEIQRTEQGDSAMYLCASSLDRGQGGSPLHFGNGTRLTVT.